The rows below give T cell receptor beta chains drawn from one sample of a study of radiotherapy plus CTLA-4 blockade in lung cancer. TCRdb's table, derived via immunoSEQ multiplex PCR, lists solely in-frame clones and lacks some. The sample has some 50,000 clones; approximately 80% are singletons. Material: peripheral blood, obtained from a patient treated with radiotherapy plus ipilimumab. All receptors come from a human donor with non-small cell lung cancer who had a partial response to radiotherapy plus ipilimumab. CDR3s include the opening cysteine and the closing phenylalanine or tryptophan. D genes are given only for firm matches. Only some rows state a clone size, as once, few, many or a class for expanded clones.

CDR3 DNA: TGTGCCAGTAGGATTTCCTTGGGACAGAACTCACCCCTCCACTTT; CDR3 protein: CASRISLGQNSPLHF; V gene: TRBV19; clone size: .; J gene: TRBJ1-6; D gene: TRBD1
CDR3 DNA: TGCGCCAGCAGCGTGCCTCGATCTGGGGGCGCGGAAAAACTGTTTTTT; CDR3 protein: CASSVPRSGGAEKLFF; V gene: TRBV5-1; clone size: .; J gene: TRBJ1-4; D gene: .
CDR3 DNA: TGTGCCACCAGCAGCGCGTGGGGCTCTGATACGCAGTATTTT; CDR3 protein: CATSSAWGSDTQYF; V gene: TRBV15; clone size: few; J gene: TRBJ2-3; D gene: .
CDR3 DNA: TGTGCCAGCAGCTACCCAGGGCGCGGCACAGATACGCAGTATTTT; CDR3 protein: CASSYPGRGTDTQYF; V gene: TRBV11-1; clone size: once; J gene: TRBJ2-3; D gene: .
CDR3 DNA: TGTGCCAGCAGTTTTAACAGGGGGCTAAGCGAGCAGTACTTC; CDR3 protein: CASSFNRGLSEQYF; V gene: TRBV6-5; clone size: medium-sized; J gene: TRBJ2-7; D gene: TRBD1
CDR3 DNA: TGTGCCAGCAGCCAAGGTGTTGCTAGCGGGGGGATGAGCACAGATACGCAGTATTTT; CDR3 protein: CASSQGVASGGMSTDTQYF; V gene: TRBV4-2; clone size: .; J gene: TRBJ2-3; D gene: TRBD2
CDR3 DNA: TGTGCCAGCAGACCACAGGGGGGAAAACTGTTTTTT; CDR3 protein: CASRPQGGKLFF; V gene: TRBV6-5; clone size: .; J gene: TRBJ1-4; D gene: TRBD1
CDR3 DNA: TGCGCCAGCAGCTTGGGGAATACTTGGGAGGGCTACACCTTC; CDR3 protein: CASSLGNTWEGYTF; V gene: TRBV5-1; clone size: .; J gene: TRBJ1-2; D gene: .
CDR3 DNA: TGCGCCAGCAGCCAAGGAGGGACTAGCGGGGGGGCCTACGAGCAGTACTTC; CDR3 protein: CASSQGGTSGGAYEQYF; V gene: TRBV4-1; clone size: once; J gene: TRBJ2-7; D gene: TRBD2
CDR3 DNA: TGTGCCAGCAGTTATTATGGGGAGCTGTTTTTT; CDR3 protein: CASSYYGELFF; V gene: TRBV6-5; clone size: .; J gene: TRBJ2-2; D gene: .
CDR3 DNA: TGTGCCAGCAGTTTATGGGACAGGGGGGAGACTGAAGCTTTCTTT; CDR3 protein: CASSLWDRGETEAFF; V gene: TRBV28; clone size: .; J gene: TRBJ1-1; D gene: TRBD1
CDR3 DNA: TGTGCCAGCATCAACTCATTTGGCTCTGGGGCCAACGTCCTGACTTTC; CDR3 protein: CASINSFGSGANVLTF; V gene: TRBV6-6; clone size: .; J gene: TRBJ2-6; D gene: .
CDR3 DNA: TGTGCCAGCAGCCTTACCGGGACAGCCGAAAACATTCAGTACTTC; CDR3 protein: CASSLTGTAENIQYF; V gene: TRBV6-1; clone size: .; J gene: TRBJ2-4; D gene: TRBD1
CDR3 DNA: TGCAGCGTGGCCCTGTGGGGGGATCAGCCCCAGCATTTT; CDR3 protein: CSVALWGDQPQHF; V gene: TRBV29-1; clone size: .; J gene: TRBJ1-5; D gene: .
CDR3 DNA: TGTGCCAGCAGCCCTTGGACAGGGAACACCGGGGAGCTGTTTTTT; CDR3 protein: CASSPWTGNTGELFF; V gene: TRBV7-6; clone size: once; J gene: TRBJ2-2; D gene: TRBD1
CDR3 DNA: TGTGCCAGCAGCGTCCGAGCGGGGGGGCAGGGAGATACGCAGTATTTT; CDR3 protein: CASSVRAGGQGDTQYF; V gene: TRBV9; clone size: .; J gene: TRBJ2-3; D gene: TRBD2
CDR3 DNA: TGTGCCAGCAGCTTGCCTGGCGGGGTGAACTATGGCTACACCTTC; CDR3 protein: CASSLPGGVNYGYTF; V gene: TRBV7-2; clone size: .; J gene: TRBJ1-2; D gene: .
CDR3 DNA: TGTGCCAGCAGCCCTCGCAGAATAAATGAGCAGTTCTTC; CDR3 protein: CASSPRRINEQFF; V gene: TRBV5-4; clone size: .; J gene: TRBJ2-1; D gene: .
CDR3 DNA: TGTGCCAGCATTTACTTTACGGGACAGGGGGCCAATGAGCAGTTCTTC; CDR3 protein: CASIYFTGQGANEQFF; V gene: TRBV2; clone size: once; J gene: TRBJ2-1; D gene: TRBD1
CDR3 DNA: TGTGCCAGCAGCCGAGGACAGGGGATGTATGCTGAAGCTTTCTTT; CDR3 protein: CASSRGQGMYAEAFF; V gene: TRBV13; clone size: .; J gene: TRBJ1-1; D gene: TRBD1
CDR3 DNA: TGCGCCAGCAGCTTGGCCAGCGGACGAGGTGATTCACCCCTCCACTTT; CDR3 protein: CASSLASGRGDSPLHF; V gene: TRBV5-1; clone size: .; J gene: TRBJ1-6; D gene: .
CDR3 DNA: TGTGCCAGCAGTCCCCATTTTGAGAATCAGCCCCAGCATTTT; CDR3 protein: CASSPHFENQPQHF; V gene: TRBV27; clone size: .; J gene: TRBJ1-5; D gene: .
CDR3 DNA: TGTGCCAGTAGTTTCGGCGGGGGTAAAGGCAATCAGCCCCAGCATTTT; CDR3 protein: CASSFGGGKGNQPQHF; V gene: TRBV19; clone size: .; J gene: TRBJ1-5; D gene: .
CDR3 DNA: TGTGCCAGTAGTATCCCGGGGACAGGGTCGGCGAACTATGGCTACACCTTC; CDR3 protein: CASSIPGTGSANYGYTF; V gene: TRBV19; clone size: .; J gene: TRBJ1-2; D gene: TRBD1
CDR3 DNA: TGCGCCAGCAGCTTGGTTCGGACAGACACCTACGAGCAGTACTTC; CDR3 protein: CASSLVRTDTYEQYF; V gene: TRBV5-1; clone size: .; J gene: TRBJ2-7; D gene: .
CDR3 DNA: TGTGCCAGCAGTTACAGGATCTCCTACGAGCAGTACTTC; CDR3 protein: CASSYRISYEQYF; V gene: TRBV2; clone size: .; J gene: TRBJ2-7; D gene: .
CDR3 DNA: TGCGCCAGCAGCCAAGTAGGCGGCAGCAGGACACCGAACACTGAAGCTTTCTTT; CDR3 protein: CASSQVGGSRTPNTEAFF; V gene: TRBV4-1; clone size: .; J gene: TRBJ1-1; D gene: .
CDR3 DNA: TGTGCCAGCAGCAAAGGGGGGGACAGTTGCTACGAGCAGTACTTC; CDR3 protein: CASSKGGDSCYEQYF; V gene: TRBV21-1; clone size: .; J gene: TRBJ2-7; D gene: .
CDR3 DNA: TGTGCCAGCAGCTTAAAGGGGGAAACGAACACTGAAGCTTTCTTT; CDR3 protein: CASSLKGETNTEAFF; V gene: TRBV7-9; clone size: .; J gene: TRBJ1-1; D gene: .
CDR3 DNA: TGTGCCAGCAGAAAAACTAGCGGGGGTTATAATGAGCAGTTCTTC; CDR3 protein: CASRKTSGGYNEQFF; V gene: TRBV7-2; clone size: few; J gene: TRBJ2-1; D gene: TRBD2
CDR3 DNA: TGTGCCAGCAGCCCAAAACAGGGTTTAACCCTCAATGAGCAGTTCTTC; CDR3 protein: CASSPKQGLTLNEQFF; V gene: TRBV7-9; clone size: .; J gene: TRBJ2-1; D gene: .
CDR3 DNA: TGTGCCAGCTGTGGGACAGGGGGTTACGAGCAGTACTTC; CDR3 protein: CASCGTGGYEQYF; V gene: TRBV28; clone size: .; J gene: TRBJ2-7; D gene: TRBD1
CDR3 DNA: TGCGCCAGCAGCTTGGTCGGGACTAGTCCGTGGGGATCCACAGATACGCAGTATTTT; CDR3 protein: CASSLVGTSPWGSTDTQYF; V gene: TRBV5-1; clone size: once; J gene: TRBJ2-3; D gene: TRBD2
CDR3 DNA: TGTGCCAGCAGCGAAGCGTCGTTTGGCTACACCTTC; CDR3 protein: CASSEASFGYTF; V gene: TRBV11-2; clone size: .; J gene: TRBJ1-2; D gene: .
CDR3 DNA: TGTGCCAGCAGTGCCCCAACAGGGAAGGTCGACGAGCAGTACTTC; CDR3 protein: CASSAPTGKVDEQYF; V gene: TRBV25-1; clone size: .; J gene: TRBJ2-7; D gene: .
CDR3 DNA: TGTGCCAGCAGCGCCCCCCGACAGAACACCGGGGAGCTGTTTTTT; CDR3 protein: CASSAPRQNTGELFF; V gene: TRBV9; clone size: few; J gene: TRBJ2-2; D gene: .
CDR3 DNA: TGTGCCAGCAGTTACTCCGGCGGGGGTGGCACAGATACGCAGTATTTT; CDR3 protein: CASSYSGGGGTDTQYF; V gene: TRBV6-5; clone size: once; J gene: TRBJ2-3; D gene: TRBD2
CDR3 DNA: TGTGCCAGCGGACAGGGTAGCACAGATACGCAGTATTTT; CDR3 protein: CASGQGSTDTQYF; V gene: TRBV9; clone size: .; J gene: TRBJ2-3; D gene: TRBD1
CDR3 DNA: TGTGCCAGCAGCGGGCAGGGGGTAGGGGCCTACGAGCAGTACTTC; CDR3 protein: CASSGQGVGAYEQYF; V gene: TRBV6-5; clone size: .; J gene: TRBJ2-7; D gene: TRBD1
CDR3 DNA: TGTGCCAGCAGCTTAATACGGGACAGCGAGCAGTACTTC; CDR3 protein: CASSLIRDSEQYF; V gene: TRBV7-2; clone size: .; J gene: TRBJ2-7; D gene: TRBD1
CDR3 DNA: TGTGCCAGTAGTAAAGCGGACGGCTTGGGTGGCTACACCTTC; CDR3 protein: CASSKADGLGGYTF; V gene: TRBV19; clone size: .; J gene: TRBJ1-2; D gene: .
CDR3 DNA: TGTGCCAGCAGCCGGTCTCGGACAGCTTCCTACGAGCAGTACTTC; CDR3 protein: CASSRSRTASYEQYF; V gene: TRBV4-2; clone size: few; J gene: TRBJ2-7; D gene: .
CDR3 DNA: TGTGCCAGCAGCTCTCAGGGGGCTATGGGGACTGAAGCTTTCTTT; CDR3 protein: CASSSQGAMGTEAFF; V gene: TRBV7-3; clone size: .; J gene: TRBJ1-1; D gene: TRBD1
CDR3 DNA: TGTGCCAGCAGCAAACAGGGGTTGAACACTGAAGCTTTCTTT; CDR3 protein: CASSKQGLNTEAFF; V gene: TRBV9; clone size: .; J gene: TRBJ1-1; D gene: TRBD1
CDR3 DNA: TGTGCCAGCAGCTTTGACACGCAGCCGACCGGGGAGCTGTTTTTT; CDR3 protein: CASSFDTQPTGELFF; V gene: TRBV7-8; clone size: .; J gene: TRBJ2-2; D gene: .
CDR3 DNA: TGTGCCAGCAGCCTTGGACTAGCGGGGCGTTCCGGGGAGCTGTTTTTT; CDR3 protein: CASSLGLAGRSGELFF; V gene: TRBV7-2; clone size: .; J gene: TRBJ2-2; D gene: TRBD2
CDR3 DNA: TGTGCCAGCAGTCCCCCGACGGAGTACAATGAGCAGTTCTTC; CDR3 protein: CASSPPTEYNEQFF; V gene: TRBV28; clone size: .; J gene: TRBJ2-1; D gene: .
CDR3 DNA: TGTGCCAGCAGCTCTTGGACAGGGCGACCCAATGAGCAGTTCTTC; CDR3 protein: CASSSWTGRPNEQFF; V gene: TRBV7-9; clone size: few; J gene: TRBJ2-1; D gene: TRBD1
CDR3 DNA: TGTGCCAGCAGCTTGGATGGGGCGGACTATGGCTACACCTTC; CDR3 protein: CASSLDGADYGYTF; V gene: TRBV5-4; clone size: .; J gene: TRBJ1-2; D gene: .
CDR3 DNA: TGTGCCAGCAGCTCGACATCCTACGAGCAGTACTTC; CDR3 protein: CASSSTSYEQYF; V gene: TRBV11-2; clone size: few; J gene: TRBJ2-7; D gene: .
CDR3 DNA: TGTGCCAGTAGTACACGGACGGACAGGGGGGACAATGAGCAGTTCTTC; CDR3 protein: CASSTRTDRGDNEQFF; V gene: TRBV19; clone size: .; J gene: TRBJ2-1; D gene: TRBD1
CDR3 DNA: TGTGCCAGCAGCTTACCGGGACTCCCACAAGAGACCCAGTACTTC; CDR3 protein: CASSLPGLPQETQYF; V gene: TRBV7-9; clone size: .; J gene: TRBJ2-5; D gene: .
CDR3 DNA: TGTGCCAGCAGCTCAGCAGCGGGGGGGCCAGAGACCCAGTACTTC; CDR3 protein: CASSSAAGGPETQYF; V gene: TRBV7-3; clone size: .; J gene: TRBJ2-5; D gene: TRBD2
CDR3 DNA: TGTGCCTGCATCACGGGACAGGGGGCCGGGGAGCAGTACTTC; CDR3 protein: CACITGQGAGEQYF; V gene: TRBV30; clone size: .; J gene: TRBJ2-7; D gene: TRBD1
CDR3 DNA: TGTGCCAGCAGAAGAGACAGGGGTGGGTTCTACGAGCAGTACTTC; CDR3 protein: CASRRDRGGFYEQYF; V gene: TRBV7-2; clone size: .; J gene: TRBJ2-7; D gene: TRBD1